This T cell receptor (beta chain) stems from a study of shared clonotypes between healthy human individuals (dated by TCRdb to the early 2020s). For context, the study as a whole: A few men and a couple of women, aged 18 to 49 years, made up the cohort. Blood TCR repertoires of five healthy adults were deeply sequenced to estimate repertoire size and the extent of clonotype sharing between individuals. For each donor, CD4 naive and CD4 memory were each run on three plates, CD8 naive on two plates, and CD8 memory on one plate. Each donor's leukapheresis produced roughly between roughly 0.85 and 9 billion PBMCs. Libraries were prepared and TCR repertoires were sequenced by different laboratories using diverse techniques, in order to increase sequencing depth and limit assay-specific biases. Results and caveats for the whole study, not just this receptor: The genetic and exposure-history diversity represented was limited by the small number of donors. Only blood was sampled, and tissue TCR repertoires likely differ from those in blood. Based on pairwise subsampling, the degree of clonotype sharing among donors was expected to be affected by sequencing depth. Incomplete sequencing was indicated by rarefaction of sorted-subset datasets, despite the large sequencing depth. Higher generation probabilities were observed for clonotypes shared by all four sorted-subset donors than for non-shared clonotypes. Across a few donors, about 4.5% of naive CD4, more than 3% of naive CD8, approximately 2.5% of memory CD4, and over 0.35% of memory CD8 clonotypes were shared. Naive subsets generally had larger estimated clonotype richness than memory subsets did.

In regard to this clone: This receptor's antigen is unknown. No much larger clone is present one base from it, and per-base qualities are unavailable.

The CDR3, cysteine through phenylalanine, is 16 amino acids long. The CDR3 DNA has 48 bases and is translated from base 1. The CDR1 and CDR2 encoded by the germline V gene (reference sequence) are LNHNV and YYDKDF. The junction carries 15 bases between V and J, which are trimmed by 0 bases and 4 bases respectively. Using the deep immunoSEQ assay, TCR CDR3 regions were amplified from genomic DNA by multiplex PCR. Genomic DNA extracted from each cell subset was distributed evenly over all wells of several immunoSEQ 96-well plates, and each plate served as one replicate. For sorted subsets, 150 to 250 ng of genomic DNA, equivalent to roughly 30,000 T cell genomes, went into each replicate PCR. Purified libraries were quantified with a Qubit 3.0 fluorometer, sized on a Bioanalyzer 2100, and re-quantified with the KAPA Library Quantification kit. Every immunoSEQ 96-well plate was sequenced on a dedicated single-read 150-cycle Illumina NextSeq 550 flow cell. Under the source paper's analysis protocol: Because only junctional sequences without quality scores were contained in the immunoSEQ output, filtering matching that applied to full-length reads could not be performed. To assign V/J genes and CDR3, sequences were annotated using PyIR, a Python wrapper for IgBLAST v1.9, with IMGT germline references. Reads were removed for weak V/J assignments (E-value above 1e-6), missing CDR3, stop codons, out-of-frame junctions, or ambiguous translated residues. V3J clonotypes were defined as sequences sharing an identical inferred V gene, J gene, and CDR3 amino acid sequence. Percentage overlap between repertoires was computed as shared unique clonotypes divided by the size of the smaller repertoire. Three approaches were used to assess repertoire richness: RTK rarefaction, the Chao1 estimator, and Recon v2.1 estimates of unobserved clonotypes. OLGA was used to compute generation probabilities for all TCRbeta clonotypes that the gDNA method yielded from four donors. The table was pulled from immuneACCESS by TCRdb, which kept in-frame rearrangements only. Such tables lose some clones; where checked, under half of the loss comes from unresolved V genes, and the rest has no known cause. V, J and clone size were drawn from that table, and D and trimming were deduced from the DNA. Present in this sample are around 2,000,000 clones, roughly 95% of which were seen just once. Of the sample, 0.9% to 1.5% falls within the top ten clones.

CD8 naive samples consisted of CD45RO-negative cells that were positively selected for CCR7, yielding a CD45RA+CCR7+ population without TemRA cells. The donors were healthy, HIV-negative adults with no recently reported acute infections or vaccinations. Every donor was a Caucasian adult residing in Nashville, Tennessee, USA. Blood was obtained by leukapheresis, after which PBMCs were separated by Ficoll-Histopaque density gradient centrifugation and cryopreserved in liquid nitrogen vapor phase. Analytical flow cytometry was used to check the purity and quantity of every magnetically sorted T cell population. From each sorted fraction, genomic DNA was isolated and quantified by UV absorbance on a Nanodrop 2000c.

This sequence uses TRBV15 and TRBJ1-2; TRBD1 is a possible D gene, resting on 6 matching bases. The source is a young man in good health. The sample was naive CD8+ T cells sorted from blood. Per the publication, the cell subset or site label means: CD45RA+CCR7+. The DNA is as follows: TGTGCCACCAGCAGAGATTCCCAGGGGCGAACCTATGGCTACACCTTC. The resulting protein is CATSRDSQGRTYGYTF. Extended through the reference TRBV15 and TRBJ1-2 proteins, this CDR3 yields the full variable domain: DAMVIQNPRYQVTQFGKPVTLSCSQTLNHNVMYWYQQKSSQAPKLLFHYYDKDFNNEADTPDNFQSRRPNTSFCFLDIRSPGLGDTAMYLCATSRDSQGRTYGYTFGSGTRLTVV.